This T cell receptor (beta chain) was retrieved from a study of cytomegalovirus exposure and HLA in healthy donors. Study-wide results and caveats: Altogether, some 170 TCR beta chains were recorded as cytomegalovirus-associated.

As regards this clone: Its specificity is not known.

The method was immunoSEQ multiplex PCR; TCRdb's version includes in-frame clones alone and lacks a portion of them. The sample yields some 260,000 clones, more than 85% seen once. Germline assignment: CDR1 MNHEY and CDR2 SMNVEV (reference sequence). V was pared by 5 bases and J by 5 bases, with 16 bases between. The CDR3 loop spans 15 amino acids. The sample consisted of PBMCs. The chain combines TRBV27 with TRBJ2-1; D perhaps matches TRBD1 (6 bases). The TCR sequence derives from a man between 18 and 29 years old in good health and CMV-seropositive. CDR3 sequence: CASSLWTEVNNEQFF. The DNA of the CDR3 is TGTGCCAGCAGTCTCTGGACAGAAGTTAACAATGAGCAGTTCTTC.